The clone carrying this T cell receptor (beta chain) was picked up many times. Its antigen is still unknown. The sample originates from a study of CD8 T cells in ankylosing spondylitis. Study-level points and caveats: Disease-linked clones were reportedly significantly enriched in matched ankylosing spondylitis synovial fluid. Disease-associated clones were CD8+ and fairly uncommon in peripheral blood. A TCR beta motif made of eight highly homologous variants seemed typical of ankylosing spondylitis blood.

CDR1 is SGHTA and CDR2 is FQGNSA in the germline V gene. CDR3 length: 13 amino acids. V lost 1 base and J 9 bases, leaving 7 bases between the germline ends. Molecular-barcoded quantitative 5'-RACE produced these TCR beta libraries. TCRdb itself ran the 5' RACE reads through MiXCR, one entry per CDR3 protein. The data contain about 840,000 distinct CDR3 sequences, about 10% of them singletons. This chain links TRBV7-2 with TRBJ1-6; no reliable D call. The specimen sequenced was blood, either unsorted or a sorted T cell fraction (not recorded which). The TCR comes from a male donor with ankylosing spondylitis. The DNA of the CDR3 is TGTGCCAGCAGCTTAGGTTGGGGTTCACCCCTCCACTTT. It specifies CASSLGWGSPLHF.